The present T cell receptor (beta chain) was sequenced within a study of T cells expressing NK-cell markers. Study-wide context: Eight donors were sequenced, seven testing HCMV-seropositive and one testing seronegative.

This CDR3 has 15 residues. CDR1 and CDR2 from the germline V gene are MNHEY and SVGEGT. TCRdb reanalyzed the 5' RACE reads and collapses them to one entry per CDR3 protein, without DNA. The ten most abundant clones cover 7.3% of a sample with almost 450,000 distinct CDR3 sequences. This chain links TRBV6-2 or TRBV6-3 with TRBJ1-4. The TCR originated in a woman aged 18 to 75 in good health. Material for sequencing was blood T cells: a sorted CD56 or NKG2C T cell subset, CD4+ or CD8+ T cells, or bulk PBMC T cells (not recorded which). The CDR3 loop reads CASSYVGATNEKLFF.